The clone carrying this TCR beta chain was seen ten or more times. These data belong to a study of blood T cell repertoires in COVID-19. Study-wide background: The analysed material was cDNA or gDNA that came from T cells, B-cell-depleted T cells, or PBMCs.

Produced via immunoSEQ multiplex PCR; TCRdb's table is partial and in-frame only. The table includes about 87,000 clones, roughly 80% detected once. Sequencing was performed on peripheral blood. The clonotype was recovered from a woman aged 45-65 years with acute or convalescent COVID-19.

The CDR3 DNA sequence: TGTGCCAGCAGTTTATGGACAGGGACGGAGACCCAGTACTTC. As protein: CASSLWTGTETQYF. V and J are TRBV6-5 and TRBJ2-5, with 8 bases aligning to TRBD1. Germline CDR1 and CDR2: MNHEY and SVGAGI. Trimming took 4 bases from V and 5 from J; bases not matched to a gene: 6. The CDR3 runs to 14 residues.